This T cell receptor beta chain was observed in a study of graft-versus-host responses after intestinal transplantation. For the study at large: Tacrolimus and steroids were given for two to three years to all recipients after anti-thymocyte globulin induction.

Trimming removed 1 base from V and 2 bases from J, with 11 bases in between. CDR3 size: 15 residues. The germline CDR1 and CDR2 sequences are SGHTA and FQGNSA. With respect to this clone: Its antigen is still unknown.

Using immunoSEQ multiplex PCR, the repertoire was profiled, and TCRdb retains in-frame clones only, with some absent. The sample lists about 59,000 clones; 85% to 95% were seen once. This rearrangement joins TRBV7-2 to TRBJ2-5; TRBD2 is a possible D gene (5 bases). This sample comprised unstimulated CD4+ T cells sorted from spleen or lymph node cells, obtained before transplant. The TCR was taken from a human donor who was the organ donor for an intestinal transplant. In DNA form, the CDR3 reads TGTGCCAGCAGCTTAGGATCCGGGGTACAAGAGACCCAGTACTTC. As protein: CASSLGSGVQETQYF.